These 17 T cell receptor beta chains share one sample of origin, sequenced in a study of OX40 agonist ivuxolimab in advanced cancers. Assay used: immunoSEQ multiplex PCR; TCRdb lists only in-frame clones, some missing. The sample includes roughly 32,000 clones, 60% to 85% seen only once; the top ten take around 21%. The sequences come from CD4+ or CD8+ T cells sorted from blood, collected in a trial of the OX40 agonist ivuxolimab. The source is an adult with an advanced solid tumor such as melanoma, head and neck, liver or kidney cancer.

This rearrangement joins TRBV6-5 to TRBJ1-2; 8 nucleotides line up with TRBD1. There are 13 residues in the CDR3. V shed 5 bases, J shed 8 bases, and the junction held 7 bases outside the gene matches. The germline CDR1 and CDR2 sequences are MNHEY and SVGAGI. The CDR3 region has the DNA TGTGCCAGCAGTCACGGACAGGGTGAGGGCTACACCTTC. It specifies CASSHGQGEGYTF.

The genes are TRBV29-1 and TRBJ2-4, with D perhaps being TRBD1 or TRBD2 (5 bases each). Trimming stripped 6 bases from V and 0 bases from J, with 18 bases between. Germline V CDR1 and CDR2: SQVTM, ANQGSEA. CDR3 length equals 16 residues. CDR3 in DNA: TGCAGCGTAACCCCCGGGGCCGATAAAGCCAAAAACATTCAGTACTTC. Amino acids: CSVTPGADKAKNIQYF.

In DNA, the CDR3 is TGCGCCAGCAGCTGGGGGACAGTGGGGACTGAAGCTTTCTTT. Translated: CASSWGTVGTEAFF. This chain connects TRBV5-1 to TRBJ1-1; 7 bases map to TRBD1. The germline V gene encodes CDR1 SGHRS and CDR2 YFSETQ. The CDR3 totals 14 residues. With V trimmed by 3 bases and J by 5 bases, 7 bases remained unmatched. The whole variable domain, remainder taken from reference TRBV5-1 and TRBJ1-1, is KAGVTQTPRYLIKTRGQQVTLSCSPISGHRSVSWYQQTPGQGLQFLFEYFSETQRNKGNFPGRFSGRQFSNSRSEMNVSTLELGDSALYLCASSWGTVGTEAFFGQGTRLTVV.

This chain links TRBV27 with TRBJ2-7, with D perhaps matching TRBD2 (5 bases). CDR1 and CDR2 (germline): MNHEY, SMNVEV (reference sequence). Trimming removed 4 bases at V and 2 bases at J, with 12 bases between. CDR3 length: 14 amino acids. The CDR3 sequence is CASSSPGVTYEQYF. The CDR3 region has the DNA TGTGCCAGCAGTTCCCCCGGGGTCACCTACGAGCAGTACTTC.

This chain uses TRBV7-9 with TRBJ2-1, with D possibly matching TRBD2 (5 bases). V lost 5 bases and J 8 bases, leaving 22 bases between the germline ends. The CDR3 extends over 16 amino acids. CDR1 and CDR2 (germline): SEHNR, FQNEAQ (reference sequence). CDR3 sequence (DNA): TGTGCCAGCAGCCACCGCAAGAGTAGCGTGTGGGATGAGCAGTTCTTC. This encodes CASSHRKSSVWDEQFF.

A remark on this clone: The sample holds other DNA sequences that translate to the same CDR3. The V and J genes are TRBV7-6 and TRBJ1-6; 8 bases align to TRBD1. Germline CDR1 is SGHVS and CDR2 is FNYEAQ. The CDR3 extends over 14 amino acids. With V trimmed by 4 bases and J by 7 bases, 3 bases remained unmatched. The DNA for the CDR3 is TGTGCCAGCAGCTATGGACAGGGAAATTCACCCCTCCACTTT. Protein product: CASSYGQGNSPLHF.

This chain uses TRBV28 with TRBJ1-1; possibly TRBD1 for D (6 bases). The CDR3 runs to 18 residues. Germline CDR1 is MDHEN and CDR2 is SYDVKM. V was shortened by 0 bases and J by 7 bases, with 24 bases between the two germline ends. DNA of the CDR3: TGTGCCAGCAGTTTATGGGGGGGGGCGCAGGGGCCCGGCATTGAAGCTTTCTTT. Residues: CASSLWGGAQGPGIEAFF.

The chain employs TRBV6-1 and TRBJ2-7; a possible D gene is TRBD1 (6 bases). CDR3 size: 14 residues. CDR1 and CDR2 from the germline V gene are MNHNS and SASEGT. Between the trimmed V and J ends, which lost 6 bases and 2 bases, there was a span of 14 bases. The chain's CDR3 is CASRKQGSTYEQYF. CDR3 sequence (DNA): TGTGCCAGCAGAAAACAGGGATCGACCTACGAGCAGTACTTC.

The CDR3 region has the DNA TGTGCCAGTAGATCCCCGGGCAGTCCGAACCAAGAGACCCAGTACTTC. Protein product: CASRSPGSPNQETQYF. The chain employs TRBV19 and TRBJ2-5; the D is unclear. The CDR3 has 16 residues. V dropped 6 bases and J dropped 0 bases, with 17 bases sitting between them. CDR1 and CDR2 (germline): LNHDA, SQIVND (reference sequence).

The chain carries TRBV28 and TRBJ2-7; the D is unclear. This CDR3 has 18 residues. From germline, CDR1 is MDHEN and CDR2 SYDVKM. The V and J ends lost 2 bases and 4 bases respectively, with 24 bases between them. The CDR3 loop is CASSLIVQNYERPYEQYF. The CDR3 DNA follows: TGTGCCAGCAGTTTAATAGTACAGAACTACGAGCGACCGTACGAGCAGTACTTC.

The chain combines TRBV2 with TRBJ2-7, with D perhaps TRBD1 (5 bases). In germline, CDR1 is SNHLY, CDR2 FYNNEI. CDR3 length: 12 residues. V was trimmed by 8 bases and J by 2 bases, leaving 10 bases between them. CDR3 sequence (DNA): TGTGCCAGCTCCCAGGGCACCTACGAGCAGTACTTC. Translating gives CASSQGTYEQYF.

This chain uses TRBV6-1 with TRBJ2-7, with D perhaps TRBD2 (6 bases). Per germline, CDR1 MNHNS and CDR2 SASEGT. This CDR3 has 15 residues. Trimming took 5 bases from V and 3 from J, leaving 17 bases between them. The CDR3 nucleotides read TGTGCCAGCAGTATCTCCAACGGGGGTTTCTACGAGCAGTACTTC. Encoded protein: CASSISNGGFYEQYF.

This chain links TRBV6-4 with TRBJ1-3; D is perhaps TRBD1 (6 bases). The V gene's germline CDR1 is MRHNA and CDR2 SNTAGT. V shed 2 bases and J shed 2 bases, with 13 bases lying between them. CDR3 size: 16 residues. The CDR3: CASSDGRGDAGNTIYF. The CDR3 nucleotides are TGTGCCAGCAGTGACGGCAGGGGAGACGCTGGAAACACCATATATTTT.

The rearrangement joins TRBV10-2 to TRBJ2-7; no clear D gene. Trimming stripped 4 bases from V and 3 bases from J, with 7 bases between. Germline CDR1 reads WSHSY; CDR2 reads SAAADI. CDR3 length: 12 residues. Here the CDR3 DNA reads TGCGCCAGCAGTGGTTCCGGCTACGAGCAGTACTTC. It specifies CASSGSGYEQYF.

CDR3 amino acids: CASKSQGPRGYTF. The CDR3 region has the DNA TGTGCCAGCAAATCCCAGGGGCCTAGGGGCTACACCTTC. The V gene is TRBV28, the J gene TRBJ1-2, with a weak D call TRBD1 (6 bases). V lost 7 bases and J lost 8, with 17 bases in between. Germline V gene lookup returns CDR1 MDHEN and CDR2 SYDVKM. This CDR3 is 13 amino acids long.

The chain joins TRBV6-5 to TRBJ2-3; 10 nucleotides agree with TRBD2. There are 15 residues in the CDR3. Looked up from germline, CDR1 is MNHEY and CDR2 is SVGAGI. The V gene end was trimmed by 7 bases and the J gene end by 0 bases; junction bases not matched to a gene: 4. CDR3 bases: TGTGCCAGCAATCCGGGACTAGCGAGCACAGATACGCAGTATTTT. Translation: CASNPGLASTDTQYF.

The J gene is TRBJ2-7, the V gene TRBV18, with 8 bases lining up with TRBD1. After removal of 0 bases from V and 2 bases from J, the junction contained 3 bases not matched to a gene. Germline V gene lookup returns CDR1 KGHSH and CDR2 LQKENI. This CDR3 contains 15 residues. The DNA for the CDR3 is TGTGCCAGCTCACCACCGCGGACAGGGACCTACGAGCAGTACTTC. Its protein product is CASSPPRTGTYEQYF.